The present TCR beta chain was sequenced within a study of blood T cell repertoires in COVID-19. Across the study: The study drew acute and convalescent COVID-19 samples from the United States, Italy and Spain. PBMCs, B-cell-depleted T cells, or T cells were the source of the cDNA or gDNA that made up the material.

Original methodology: Amplified reference gene primers provided the basis for estimating nucleated cell counts. Using immunoSEQ multiplex PCR, the repertoire was profiled, and TCRdb retains in-frame clones only, with some absent. V, J and clone size are those of that table, while D and trimming were read from the DNA. The table shows around 300,000 clones, with around nine tenths occurring only once. What the recovered Cohort 3 donors had was two negative PCRs, clearance, or symptom resolution. The CDR3 covers 16 residues. The ends were cut back, 0 bases at V and 2 bases at J, with 12 bases in the middle. Germline V gene lookup returns CDR1 LGHNA and CDR2 YNFKEQ.

The V and J genes are TRBV4-2 and TRBJ2-3; D is ambiguous. This receptor was obtained from a man aged 30 to 45 who had recovered from COVID-19. The sequenced sample was PBMCs or T cells enriched from blood (not recorded which). This chain's CDR3 is CASSQDSERPTDTQYF. CDR3 bases: TGTGCCAGCAGCCAAGACAGCGAACGGCCCACAGATACGCAGTATTTT.